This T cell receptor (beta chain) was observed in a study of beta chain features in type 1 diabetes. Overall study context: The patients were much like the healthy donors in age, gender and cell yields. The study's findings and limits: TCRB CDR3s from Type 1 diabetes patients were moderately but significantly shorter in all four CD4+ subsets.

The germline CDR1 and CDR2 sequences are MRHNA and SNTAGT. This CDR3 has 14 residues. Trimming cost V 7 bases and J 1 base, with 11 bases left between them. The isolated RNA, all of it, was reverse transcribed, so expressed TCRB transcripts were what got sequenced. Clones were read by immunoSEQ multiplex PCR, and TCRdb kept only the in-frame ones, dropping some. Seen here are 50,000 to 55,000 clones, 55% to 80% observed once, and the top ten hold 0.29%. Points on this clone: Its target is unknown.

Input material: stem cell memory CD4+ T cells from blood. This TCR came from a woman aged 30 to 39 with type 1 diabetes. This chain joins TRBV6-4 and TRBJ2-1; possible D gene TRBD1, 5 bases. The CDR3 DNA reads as TGTGCCAGCAAATATGACAGATCCTACAATGAGCAGTTCTTC. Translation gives CASKYDRSYNEQFF.